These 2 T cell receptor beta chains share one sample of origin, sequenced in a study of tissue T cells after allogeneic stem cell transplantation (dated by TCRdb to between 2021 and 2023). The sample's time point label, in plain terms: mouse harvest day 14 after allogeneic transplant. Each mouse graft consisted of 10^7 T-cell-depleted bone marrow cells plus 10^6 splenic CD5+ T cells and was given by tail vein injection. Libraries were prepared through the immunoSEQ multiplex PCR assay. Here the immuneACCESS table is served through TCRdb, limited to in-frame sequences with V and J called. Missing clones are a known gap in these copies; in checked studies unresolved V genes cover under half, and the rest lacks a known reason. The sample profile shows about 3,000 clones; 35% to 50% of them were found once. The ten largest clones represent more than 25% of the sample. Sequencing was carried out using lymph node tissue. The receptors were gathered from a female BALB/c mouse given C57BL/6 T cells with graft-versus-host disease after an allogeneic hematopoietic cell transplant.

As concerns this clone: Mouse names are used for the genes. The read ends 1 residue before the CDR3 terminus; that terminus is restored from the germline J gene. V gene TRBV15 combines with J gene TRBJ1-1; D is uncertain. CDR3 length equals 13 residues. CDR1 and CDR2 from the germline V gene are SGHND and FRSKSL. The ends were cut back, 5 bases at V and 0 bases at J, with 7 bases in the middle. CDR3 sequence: CASSRGTNTEVFF. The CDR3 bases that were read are TGTGCCAGCAGTCGCGGGACAAACACAGAAGTCTTC.

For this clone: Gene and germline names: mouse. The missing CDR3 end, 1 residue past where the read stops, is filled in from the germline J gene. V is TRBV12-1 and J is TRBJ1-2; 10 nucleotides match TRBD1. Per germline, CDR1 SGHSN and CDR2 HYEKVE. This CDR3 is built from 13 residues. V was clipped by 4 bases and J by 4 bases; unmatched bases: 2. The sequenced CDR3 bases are TGTGCCAGCTCGGACAGGGGGGCCTCCGACTACACC. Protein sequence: CASSDRGASDYT. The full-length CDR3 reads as CASSDRGASDYTF.